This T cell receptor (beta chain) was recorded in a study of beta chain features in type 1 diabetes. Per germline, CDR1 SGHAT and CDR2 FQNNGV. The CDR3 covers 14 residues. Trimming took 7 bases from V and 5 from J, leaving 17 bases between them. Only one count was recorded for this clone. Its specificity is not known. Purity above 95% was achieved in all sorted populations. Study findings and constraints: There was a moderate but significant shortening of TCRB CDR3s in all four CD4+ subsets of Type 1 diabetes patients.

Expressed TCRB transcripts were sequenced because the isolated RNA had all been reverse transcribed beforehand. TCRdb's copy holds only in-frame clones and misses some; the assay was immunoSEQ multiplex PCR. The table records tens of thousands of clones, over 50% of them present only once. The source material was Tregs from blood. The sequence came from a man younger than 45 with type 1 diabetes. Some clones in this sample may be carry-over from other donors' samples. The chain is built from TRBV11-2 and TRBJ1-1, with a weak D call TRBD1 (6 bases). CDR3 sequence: CASTLTGSRTEAFF. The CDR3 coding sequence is TGTGCCAGCACCTTGACAGGTTCAAGAACTGAAGCTTTCTTT.